This TCR beta chain was captured in a study of T cells in Graves' hyperthyroidism and ophthalmopathy (dated by TCRdb to between 2018 and 2021). Background for the entire study: TCR V-J signatures able to tell the groups apart were searched for in a discovery cohort of approximately 95 patients, of whom more than 40 had Graves' ophthalmopathy and around 57 had stable Graves' hyperthyroidism. An independent validation cohort of around 19 hyperthyroidism patients and 17 patients who later progressed to ophthalmopathy tested prospective prediction of ophthalmopathy. The 80 to 100 discovery patients were randomly divided into training and test sets at a 7:3 ratio. In roughly six Graves' hyperthyroidism patients, the study also compared T-cell repertoires from thyroid tissue with T-cell repertoires from blood. Following sampling, methimazole starting at 30 mg daily was given to hyperthyroidism patients, and high-dose intravenous methylprednisolone was given to ophthalmopathy patients. TCR Vbeta CDR3 sequencing of fewer than 150 peripheral blood samples (about 45 ophthalmopathy, 70 to 85 hyperthyroidism and roughly 17 progressor patients) is reported in the paper. General study outcomes and caveats: Most expanded thyroid clonotypes (frequency above 0.001) were also detected in blood, suggesting blood repertoires may reflect thyroid immune responses. In validation, progression to ophthalmopathy was predicted by the model with nearly 71% sensitivity and roughly 72% specificity, a median of approximately 6.5 months before onset. Ophthalmopathy was separated from stable hyperthyroidism by a 13 V-J signature model, with approximately 90% sensitivity and about 81% specificity obtained in cross-validation and 80%/75% obtained in testing. Sample size was not statistically predetermined, and investigators were not blinded to group allocation.

Graves' hyperthyroidism was defined as stable when no progression to ophthalmopathy occurred over 18 months of follow-up. Hyperthyroidism patients were newly diagnosed, had a disease duration of under 2 months, and were aged 18 to 65 years. Exclusion was applied to patients with uncontrolled infections, other autoimmune diseases, pregnancy or lactation. Diagnoses relied on clinical symptoms, serum thyroxine and TRAb, thyroid ultrasound and orbital computed tomography. Trizol reagent was used to extract total RNA, and RNA quality was then checked on an Agilent 2100 Bioanalyzer. The TCR beta CDR3 regions were amplified from RNA transcripts. The TCR CDR3 was subjected to a first round of RT-PCR using the HTBI primer set and the Qiagen OneStep RT-PCR kit. Libraries were constructed in a second round of multiplex PCR, after which size selection and purification were carried out. Libraries were sequenced paired-end with 100 bp reads on an Illumina HiSeq2000. For the original study's pipeline: SOAPnuke was used to process the raw data, throwing out any read that contained adapters or uncalled bases, had a mean Phred below 15, or lacked an exact constant-primer or identifier match. High-quality paired reads were merged with COPE v1.2.5, and unique nucleotide sequences were defined as clonotypes. MiTCR v1.1 was used to align the clonotypes against IMGT TRBV, TRBD and TRBJ reference segments. The analysis included only V-J combinations with a frequency above 0.0001, which together covered 99% to 99.2% of the repertoires. The TCS score was defined as F50 (clonal expansion) divided by E x V (chaos), with BLOSUM62-based TCRdist calculated between CDR3 peptides within each V-J. Welch's t-statistics and random forest reduced fewer than 600 V-J features to around 14, which were used in a naive Bayes classifier (R e1071). Thyroid-blood repertoire similarity was quantified with the Morisita-Horn index. TCRdb ran its own pipeline on the public reads, namely fastp trimming at Q25 and MiXCR clone calling, and kept in-frame beta chains. Each entry is one CDR3 protein sequence, shown with its most common DNA and genes. The V and J calls here are based on TCRdb, not the publication. Here the sample has a few hundred thousand distinct CDR3 sequences; roughly 46% occur a single time. About 8.3% of the sample comes from the top ten.

Taken from cysteine to phenylalanine, the CDR3 has 13 residues. Just CDR3 DNA is preserved here, 39 bases in frame from base 1. Unmatched junction bases come to 10, with V trimmed by 5 bases and J by 7 bases. The germline V gene (reference sequence) yields DFQATT for CDR1 and SNEGSKA for CDR2. This clonotype was recorded at least ten times. Its antigen target is currently unknown. The record has no base qualities; no much larger clone is one base away. This TCR was recovered from a woman between 18 and 29 years old with Graves' hyperthyroidism. This receptor chain uses TRBV20-1 and TRBJ2-5; 7 junctional bases match TRBD1. The sequencing input was peripheral blood or thyroid tissue (not recorded which). The CDR3 reads CSAEGARRRTQYF. Read as DNA, the sequence is TGCAGTGCTGAGGGGGCCCGAAGGCGGACCCAGTACTTC.